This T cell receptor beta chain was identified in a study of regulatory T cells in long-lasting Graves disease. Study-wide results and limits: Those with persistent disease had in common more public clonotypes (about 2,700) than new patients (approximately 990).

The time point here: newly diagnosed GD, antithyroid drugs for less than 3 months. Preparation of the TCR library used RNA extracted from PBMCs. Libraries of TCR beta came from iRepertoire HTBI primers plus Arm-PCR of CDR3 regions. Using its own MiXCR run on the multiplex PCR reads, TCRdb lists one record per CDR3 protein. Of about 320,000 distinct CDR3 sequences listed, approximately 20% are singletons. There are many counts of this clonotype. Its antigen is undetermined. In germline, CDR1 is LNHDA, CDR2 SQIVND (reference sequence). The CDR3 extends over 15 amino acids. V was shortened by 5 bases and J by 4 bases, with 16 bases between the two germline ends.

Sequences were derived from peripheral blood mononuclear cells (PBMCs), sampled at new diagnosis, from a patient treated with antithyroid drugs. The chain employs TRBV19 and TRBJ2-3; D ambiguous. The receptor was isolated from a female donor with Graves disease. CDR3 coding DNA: TGTGCCAGTAGTGCCCCTCACCACGGTCCAGATACGCAGTATTTT. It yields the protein CASSAPHHGPDTQYF. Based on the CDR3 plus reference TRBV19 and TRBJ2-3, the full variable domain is DGGITQSPKYLFRKEGQNVTLSCEQNLNHDAMYWYRQDPGQGLRLIYYSQIVNDFQKGDIAEGYSVSREKKESFPLTVTSAQKNPTAFYLCASSAPHHGPDTQYFGPGTRLTVL.